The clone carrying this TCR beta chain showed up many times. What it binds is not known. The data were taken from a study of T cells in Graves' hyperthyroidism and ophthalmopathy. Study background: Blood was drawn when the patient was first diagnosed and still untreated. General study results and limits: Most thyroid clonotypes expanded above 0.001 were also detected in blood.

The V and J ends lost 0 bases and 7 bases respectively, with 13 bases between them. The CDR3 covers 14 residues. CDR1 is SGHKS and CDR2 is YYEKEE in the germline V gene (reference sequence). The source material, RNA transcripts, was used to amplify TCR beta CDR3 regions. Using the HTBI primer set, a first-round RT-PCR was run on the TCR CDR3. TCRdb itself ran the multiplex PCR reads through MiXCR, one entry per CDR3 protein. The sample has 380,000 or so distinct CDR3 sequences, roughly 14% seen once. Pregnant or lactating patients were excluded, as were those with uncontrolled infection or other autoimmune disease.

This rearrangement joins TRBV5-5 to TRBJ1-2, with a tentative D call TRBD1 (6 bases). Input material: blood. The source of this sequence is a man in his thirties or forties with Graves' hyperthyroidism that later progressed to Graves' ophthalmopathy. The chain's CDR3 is CASSLVGAQGGYTF. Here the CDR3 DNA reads TGTGCCAGCAGCTTGGTGGGGGCGCAAGGTGGCTACACCTTC. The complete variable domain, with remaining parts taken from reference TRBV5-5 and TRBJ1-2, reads DAGVTQSPTHLIKTRGQQVTLRCSPISGHKSVSWYQQVLGQGPQFIFQYYEKEERGRGNFPDRFSARQFPNYSSELNVNALLLGDSALYLCASSLVGAQGGYTFGSGTRLTVV.